Listed below are T cell receptor beta chains from one sample, sequenced in a study of blood T cell repertoires in COVID-19. Sequencing used immunoSEQ multiplex PCR; TCRdb keeps in-frame clones, though not all of them. Among about 170,000 clones listed, 65% to 80% were seen once. Sequenced material: PBMCs or T cells enriched from blood (not recorded which). These receptors were obtained from a woman in her seventies in a cohort exposed to, infected with or recovered from COVID-19 (not recorded which). Both conserved end residues are part of each CDR3. D genes are given only for firm matches. Clone size, where shown, is once, few, many, or a class for clones that have expanded.

TRBV6-5	TRBJ1-6	once	NA	CASTQGNSPLHF	TGTGCCAGCACTCAGGGGAATTCACCCCTCCACTTT
TRBV7-6	TRBJ1-1	NA	NA	CASSLNGGLGITEAFF	TGTGCCAGCAGCTTAAATGGGGGGTTAGGGATCACTGAAGCTTTCTTT
TRBV6-5	TRBJ2-5	NA	TRBD2	CASKAGIGETQYF	TGTGCCAGCAAAGCGGGAATCGGAGAGACCCAGTACTTC
TRBV13	TRBJ1-3	once	NA	CASSLSGASGNTIYF	TGTGCCAGCAGCTTATCAGGGGCCTCTGGAAACACCATATATTTT
TRBV19	TRBJ2-7	few	TRBD2	CASSGTSGYYEQYF	TGTGCCAGTAGCGGGACTAGCGGTTACTACGAGCAGTACTTC
TRBV3-1/TRBV3-2	TRBJ1-6	NA	NA	CASSQLPGPYNSPLHF	TGTGCCAGCAGCCAACTCCCGGGTCCCTATAATTCACCCCTCCACTTT
TRBV15	TRBJ2-7	NA	TRBD2	CATSRDRTSGRGGYEQYF	TGTGCCACCAGCAGAGATCGAACTAGCGGACGGGGGGGTTACGAGCAGTACTTC
TRBV7-2	TRBJ1-1	few	NA	CASSLDRGKTEAFF	TGTGCCAGCAGCTTAGACCGAGGGAAGACTGAAGCTTTCTTT
TRBV19	TRBJ2-3	NA	NA	CASSIEGPAGVGRTDTQYF	TGTGCCAGTAGTATAGAGGGCCCCGCAGGGGTGGGTCGGACAGATACGCAGTATTTT
TRBV9	TRBJ2-2	NA	NA	CASSGGSPYGELFF	TGTGCCAGCAGCGGCGGCTCCCCATATGGGGAGCTGTTTTTT
TRBV3-1/TRBV3-2	TRBJ2-3	NA	NA	CASSRRKILERADTQYF	TGTGCCAGCAGCCGTCGCAAGATCCTAGAGCGGGCAGATACGCAGTATTTT
TRBV9	TRBJ1-6	NA	NA	CASSVAGSFSYNSPLHF	TGTGCCAGCAGCGTAGCAGGATCGTTCTCCTATAATTCACCCCTCCACTTT
TRBV18	TRBJ2-5	NA	NA	CASSSGSQETQYF	TGTGCCAGCTCCTCAGGAAGTCAAGAGACCCAGTACTTC
TRBV7-2	TRBJ1-2	NA	NA	CASSTAGGYGYTF	TGTGCCAGCAGTACAGCCGGTGGCTATGGCTACACCTTC
TRBV4-1	TRBJ1-6	NA	NA	CASSQGTTPTLHF	TGCGCCAGCAGCCAAGGAACAACCCCCACCCTCCACTTT
TRBV18	TRBJ1-5	many	NA	CASSPGEGQPQHF	TGTGCCAGCTCACCTGGAGAGGGCCAGCCCCAGCATTTT
TRBV7-2	TRBJ2-3	NA	NA	CASSPGGAGAGGQYF	TGTGCCAGCAGCCCAGGGGGAGCGGGAGCTGGGGGGCAGTATTTT
TRBV29-1	TRBJ2-7	NA	NA	CSGGQAYEQYF	TGCAGCGGGGGGCAGGCGTACGAGCAGTACTTC
TRBV7-3	TRBJ2-5	NA	TRBD2	CASSPGTSAQETQYF	TGTGCCAGCAGCCCCGGGACTAGCGCACAAGAGACCCAGTACTTC
TRBV6-5	TRBJ2-7	NA	NA	CASSYSIETYEQYF	TGTGCCAGCAGTTACTCGATTGAGACTTACGAGCAGTACTTC
TRBV5-1	TRBJ1-4	NA	NA	CASSSGGAWEKLFF	TGCGCCAGCAGCTCGGGGGGCGCTTGGGAAAAACTGTTTTTT
TRBV5-1	TRBJ1-2	NA	TRBD1	CASSFNRGEVDGYTF	TGCGCCAGCAGCTTCAACAGGGGAGAGGTCGATGGCTACACCTTC
TRBV18	TRBJ2-3	NA	TRBD2	CASSPSGTSMETQYF	TGTGCCAGCTCGCCCTCGGGGACTAGCATGGAGACGCAGTATTTT
TRBV6-9	TRBJ1-2	NA	TRBD1	CARIRTGIDYGYTF	TGTGCCAGAATTCGGACAGGGATAGACTATGGCTACACCTTC
TRBV9	TRBJ2-1	NA	NA	CASSVERDEQFF	TGTGCCAGCAGCGTAGAGAGGGATGAGCAGTTCTTC
TRBV5-8	TRBJ2-1	few	TRBD2	CASSLTTREVKFF	TGTGCCAGCAGCTTGACCACCCGGGAGGTCAAGTTCTTC